Listed here are 10 T cell receptor beta chains from one sample, sequenced in a study of T cells expressing NK-cell markers. TCRdb re-analyzed the 5' RACE reads; it lists each CDR3 protein once, without DNA. The sample table sets out 150,000 to 200,000 distinct CDR3 sequences. The sequenced material came from blood T cells: a sorted CD56 or NKG2C T cell subset, CD4+ or CD8+ T cells, or bulk PBMC T cells (not recorded which). The receptors derive from a man aged 18-70 years in good health.

The rearrangement links TRBV19 to TRBJ1-5; TCRdb outputs TRBD1, but without DNA this stays unchecked. Germline CDR1 LNHDA, CDR2 SQIVND (reference sequence). This CDR3 region has 12 residues. CDR3: CASTLTGWPQHF.

The rearrangement joins TRBV18 to TRBJ2-3; the TRBD1 assignment by TCRdb is unverifiable without DNA. Germline CDR1 KGHSH, CDR2 LQKENI. The CDR3 runs 16 residues. The CDR3 is CASSPWDRLGSNTQYF.

The chain carries TRBV20-1 and TRBJ2-7. Germline CDR1 and CDR2: DFQATT and SNEGSKA (reference sequence). The CDR3 spans 14 residues. The CDR3 loop reads CSARLVGGSYEQYF.

The V gene is TRBV27, the J gene TRBJ2-7; with no DNA, the TCRdb D assignment of TRBD1 cannot be verified. This CDR3 is 15 amino acids long. CDR1 is MNHEY and CDR2 is SMNVEV in the germline V gene (reference sequence). CDR3 sequence reads: CASSLGAGGLDEQYF.

The chain employs TRBV20-1 and TRBJ1-5. CDR3 length: 15 residues. Germline V gene lookup returns CDR1 DFQATT and CDR2 SNEGSKA (reference sequence). CDR3 amino acids: CSASTSLIRNQPQHF.

This sequence joins TRBV4-1 and TRBJ2-5; the D gene TCRdb calls, TRBD1, cannot be checked with no DNA. Germline V gene sequence: CDR1 MGHRA, CDR2 YSYEKL. This CDR3 spans 14 amino acids. CDR3 protein: CASSRGTGLETQYF.

This rearrangement joins TRBV12-3 or TRBV12-4 to TRBJ2-1. The CDR3 length is 15 residues. The chain's CDR3 is CATEKAGSSYNEQFF.

This chain links TRBV4-1 with TRBJ2-1; TCRdb picks TRBD2, but there is no DNA to check that call. The CDR3 length is 16 residues. Germline lookup yields CDR1 MGHRA and CDR2 YSYEKL. This CDR3 reads CASSQDPPAGGPAPFF.

This chain connects TRBV29-1 to TRBJ1-2. The CDR3 runs to 11 residues. The V gene's germline CDR1 is SQVTM and CDR2 ANQGSEA. CDR3 sequence reads: CSVPTALGYTF.

V and J are TRBV9 and TRBJ2-7; no DNA is available, so the TRBD1 call from TCRdb remains unchecked. The CDR3 contains 14 residues. The germline gives CDR1 SGDLS, CDR2 YYNGEE. The CDR3 region is CASSGGGGPWEQYF.